This passage covers 21 T cell receptor beta chains from one sample sequenced in a study of blood T cell repertoires in COVID-19. Sequencing used immunoSEQ multiplex PCR; TCRdb keeps in-frame clones, though not all of them. The data contain 150,000 to 200,000 clones, approximately 80% of them singletons. Sequenced input: PBMCs or T cells enriched from blood (not recorded which). These receptors were taken from a man aged 65-85 years who had been exposed to COVID-19.

The CDR3 protein is CSVYGGYEQFF. The CDR3 region has the DNA TGCAGCGTTTATGGGGGGTATGAGCAGTTCTTC. The chain combines TRBV29-1 with TRBJ2-1; D might be TRBD2 (6 bases). With 5 bases removed from V and 8 bases from J, the gap between germline ends came to 10 bases. CDR1 is SQVTM and CDR2 is ANQGSEA in the germline V gene. The CDR3 totals 11 residues.

V gene TRBV27 combines with J gene TRBJ1-1, with D possibly matching TRBD1 (6 bases). Germline V lookup: CDR1 MNHEY, CDR2 SMNVEV (reference sequence). The V end lost 6 bases, the J end lost 0 bases, and 8 bases lay between the germline ends. CDR3 length: 13 residues. CDR3 protein: CASRDRMNTEAFF. DNA of the CDR3: TGTGCCAGCAGGGACAGAATGAACACTGAAGCTTTCTTT.

V is TRBV5-4 and J is TRBJ1-1; D unclear. The CDR3 extends over 14 amino acids. Germline V gene data show CDR1 as SGHNT and CDR2 as YYREEE (reference sequence). The V gene lost 1 base and the J gene lost 8 bases, with 15 bases spanning the gap. This CDR3 reads CASSLSGVGGEAFF. The CDR3 nucleotides read TGTGCCAGCAGCTTGAGTGGGGTGGGAGGGGAAGCTTTCTTT.

In nucleotides, the CDR3 is TGTGCCAGCAGCTTCGGACTAGCGGGGGGTCTTAATGAGCAGTTCTTC. It translates to CASSFGLAGGLNEQFF. The V call is TRBV11-1, the J call TRBJ2-1; TRBD2 matches at 14 bases. CDR3 size: 16 residues. V lost 3 bases to trimming and J lost 7 bases; unmatched junction nucleotides: 5. CDR1 is SGHAT and CDR2 is FQDESV in the germline V gene (reference sequence).

V is TRBV3-1 (or the pseudogene TRBV3-2) and J is TRBJ1-6; 9 nucleotides agree with TRBD1. Germline trimming cut 3 bases from V and 13 bases from J; bases unmatched to any gene: 10. Germline CDR1 and CDR2: LGHDT and YNNKEL (reference sequence). The CDR3 length is 15 residues. The CDR3 reads CASSHLPGQGGPLHF. The DNA of the CDR3 is TGTGCCAGCAGCCACCTCCCGGGACAGGGTGGTCCCCTCCACTTT.

The rearrangement uses TRBV19 and TRBJ1-2; D gene ambiguous. V was cut by 3 bases and J by 2 bases, with 19 bases left in between. The CDR3 runs to 17 residues. The germline gives CDR1 LNHDA, CDR2 SQIVND (reference sequence). CDR3 region: CASSISVTFIMNYGYTF. CDR3 nucleotides: TGTGCCAGTAGTATTTCGGTAACGTTTATTATGAACTATGGCTACACCTTC.

This clone was recorded a few times. J is TRBJ1-6 and V is TRBV7-6; 9 positions match TRBD1. J lost 10 bases, V lost 4 bases, and 5 bases had no gene match. The CDR3 sequence is 14 residues long. Germline V gene data show CDR1 as SGHVS and CDR2 as FNYEAQ. The CDR3 region is CASSSGTGSSPLHF. Written as DNA, the CDR3 is TGTGCCAGCAGCTCCGGGACAGGGAGCTCACCCCTCCACTTT.

The rearrangement joins TRBV6-5 to TRBJ2-1, with 14 bases that match TRBD2. V shed 7 bases and J 7 bases; nucleotides not matched to a gene: 6. Germline V CDR1 and CDR2: MNHEY, SVGAGI. The CDR3 is made up of 15 amino acids. CDR3 amino acids: CASTPTSGGGNEQFF. The CDR3 nucleotides read TGTGCCAGCACCCCGACTAGCGGGGGGGGGAATGAGCAGTTCTTC.

V is TRBV14 and J is TRBJ1-1; the D gene is possibly TRBD1 (5 bases). The CDR3 is 14 residues long. V lost 1 base, J lost 6 bases, and 12 bases lay in between. Looked up from germline, CDR1 is SGHDN and CDR2 is FVKESK. As DNA, the CDR3 is TGTGCCAGCAGCCAAGCCACCGGGGGGTCTGAAGCTTTCTTT. Its protein product is CASSQATGGSEAFF.

The rearrangement joins TRBV7-9 to TRBJ1-5; D is undetermined. CDR1 and CDR2 from the germline V gene are SEHNR and FQNEAQ (reference sequence). The germline V and J ends were trimmed by 3 bases and 8 bases, with 11 bases remaining between them. The CDR3 runs to 13 residues. The CDR3 DNA reads as TGTGCCAGCAGCTTGACAATCAAGGAGCCCCAGCATTTT. This sequence encodes CASSLTIKEPQHF.

This chain joins TRBV12-3 or TRBV12-4 and TRBJ1-6, with D possibly TRBD1 on 5 matching bases. The CDR3 is made up of 13 amino acids. Trimming stripped 8 bases from V and 6 bases from J, with 11 bases between. The CDR3 loop reads CASGGEINSPLHF. DNA for the CDR3: TGTGCCAGCGGGGGGGAGATTAATTCACCCCTCCACTTT.

The gene calls are TRBV25-1 and TRBJ1-3; tentatively, D is TRBD1 (6 bases). The CDR3 contains 11 residues. Germline V gene lookup returns CDR1 MGHDK and CDR2 SYGVNS. Trimming shortened V by 6 bases and J by 9 bases, and 9 bases separated the two germline ends. The CDR3 DNA sequence: TGTGCCAGCAGGACAGGCTCCACCATATATTTT. Translating gives CASRTGSTIYF.

The chain recombines TRBV11-2 with TRBJ2-5; possible D gene TRBD1, 5 bases. Per the germline V gene, CDR1 is SGHAT and CDR2 is FQNNGV. CDR3 length: 16 residues. The ends were cut back, 5 bases at V and 6 bases at J, with 22 bases in the middle. The CDR3 coding sequence is TGTGCCAGCAGCACCCTTTCCCGGGCAGGGTTCAAGACCCAGTACTTC. Translating it yields CASSTLSRAGFKTQYF.

V gene TRBV18 combines with J gene TRBJ1-1; 7 bases agree with TRBD1. The germline CDR1 and CDR2 sequences are KGHSH and LQKENI. CDR3 length equals 12 residues. With 1 base clipped from V and 8 bases from J, the junction kept 1 base outside the gene matches. The DNA for the CDR3 is TGTGCCAGCTCACCACGGACAGGAGAAGCTTTCTTT. Protein sequence: CASSPRTGEAFF.

This rearrangement joins TRBV7-2 to TRBJ2-2; 7 positions agree with TRBD2. V gave up 1 base and J gave up 5 bases; unmatched junction bases: 7. The CDR3 extends over 16 amino acids. Germline V gene sequence: CDR1 SGHTA, CDR2 FQGNSA. CDR3 sequence reads: CASSLVAGVRTGELFF. The CDR3 DNA follows: TGTGCCAGCAGCTTAGTTGCGGGGGTCCGGACCGGGGAGCTGTTTTTT. Full variable domain (rest looked up from reference TRBV7-2 and TRBJ2-2): GAGVSQSPSNKVTEKGKDVELRCDPISGHTALYWYRQSLGQGLEFLIYFQGNSAPDKSGLPSDRFSAERTGGSVSTLTIQRTQQEDSAVYLCASSLVAGVRTGELFFGEGSRLTVL.

This chain links TRBV2 with TRBJ1-1; D perhaps matches TRBD1 (5 bases). V was trimmed by 5 bases and J by 4 bases, leaving 14 bases between them. Germline V gene data show CDR1 as SNHLY and CDR2 as FYNNEI. The CDR3 consists of 14 residues. The CDR3 protein is CASSLSLGGTEAFF. CDR3 in DNA: TGTGCCAGCAGTTTATCCTTGGGGGGCACTGAAGCTTTCTTT.

V usage is TRBV6-5 and J usage is TRBJ2-7; 12 nucleotides agree with TRBD1. V shed 6 bases and J 4 bases; nucleotides not matched to a gene: 7. Germline CDR1 reads MNHEY; CDR2 reads SVGAGI. The CDR3 contains 15 residues. CDR3 residues: CASSRPGQGAYEQYF. The CDR3 DNA follows: TGTGCCAGCAGCCGACCGGGACAGGGGGCTTACGAGCAGTACTTC.

The chain links TRBV7-9 to TRBJ1-1; maybe TRBD1 (6 bases). CDR1 and CDR2 from the germline V gene are SEHNR and FQNEAQ (reference sequence). The V gene lost 3 bases and the J gene lost 3 bases, with 14 bases spanning the gap. This CDR3 has 15 amino acids. The chain's CDR3 is CASSLGGAADTEAFF. The CDR3, as DNA: TGTGCCAGCAGCTTGGGGGGGGCTGCGGACACTGAAGCTTTCTTT.

V gene TRBV20-1 combines with J gene TRBJ2-1; 16 positions match TRBD2. The length of the CDR3 is 15 residues. Germline V gives CDR1 DFQATT, CDR2 SNEGSKA (reference sequence). J gave up 13 bases and V 6 bases, and 12 bases lay outside the gene matches. CDR3 protein: CSASTGTSGRDSQFF. The CDR3 region has the DNA TGCAGTGCAAGTACCGGGACTAGCGGGAGGGACTCTCAGTTCTTC.

The chain couples TRBV19 to TRBJ1-1, with 7 bases lining up with TRBD1. Germline V gene sequence: CDR1 LNHDA, CDR2 SQIVND (reference sequence). Trimming removed 5 bases from V and 0 bases from J; junction bases left unmatched: 6. The CDR3 is made up of 15 amino acids. The CDR3, as DNA: TGTGCCAGTAGTCTCCGACAGGGCATGAACACTGAAGCTTTCTTT. Protein: CASSLRQGMNTEAFF.

This chain links TRBV12-2 with TRBJ2-1; TRBD2 reflects the table's D call only, with no check against the DNA. TRBV12-2 is assigned pseudogene status. The CDR3 has 16 residues. CDR3 in amino acids: CASRLPKREGRDEQFF. The DNA for the CDR3 is TGTGCAAGTCGCTTACCAAAGCGGGAGGGCCGCGATGAGCAGTTCTTC.